This section outlines one T cell receptor beta chain sequence together with its context. Its antigen remains unknown. Trimming cost V 5 bases and J 2 bases; bases outside gene matches: 12. CDR1 and CDR2 from the germline V gene are PRHDT and FYEKMQ (reference sequence). This CDR3 has 17 amino acids. These data are taken from a study of blood T cells in healthy people across ages. Study-wide findings and caveats: Estimated diversity across one million T cells was deemed an underestimate.

A second PCR of about 7 to 11 cycles used a sample-barcoded 5' primer and a J-beta primer mix. TCRdb independently ran MiXCR on the 5' RACE reads; one entry per CDR3 protein. This sample carries about 400,000 distinct CDR3 sequences, about 52% of them seen once, and the ten largest clones take 45% to 55%. Each donor had roughly 10 milliliters of peripheral blood drawn. The clonotype comes from a man between 60 and 75 years old in good health. Sequencing used blood. This chain links TRBV13 with TRBJ2-7; TRBD2 agrees at 10 bases. The CDR3 coding sequence is TGTGCCAGCAGCCCCACGGTGGTAGCGGGAGGAGCCTACGAGCAGTACTTC. Its translation is CASSPTVVAGGAYEQYF.